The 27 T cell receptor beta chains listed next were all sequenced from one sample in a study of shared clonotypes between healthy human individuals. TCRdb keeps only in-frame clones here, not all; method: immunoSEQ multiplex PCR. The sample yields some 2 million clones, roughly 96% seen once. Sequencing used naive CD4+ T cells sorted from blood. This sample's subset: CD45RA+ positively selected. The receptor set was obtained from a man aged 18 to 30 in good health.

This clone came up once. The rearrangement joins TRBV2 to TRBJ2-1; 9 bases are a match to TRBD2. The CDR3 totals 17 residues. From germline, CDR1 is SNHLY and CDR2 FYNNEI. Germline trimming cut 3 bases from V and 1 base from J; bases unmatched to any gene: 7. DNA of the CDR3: TGTGCCAGCAGTGAGAGACTAGCGGAAATTTCCTACAATGAGCAGTTCTTC. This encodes CASSERLAEISYNEQFF.

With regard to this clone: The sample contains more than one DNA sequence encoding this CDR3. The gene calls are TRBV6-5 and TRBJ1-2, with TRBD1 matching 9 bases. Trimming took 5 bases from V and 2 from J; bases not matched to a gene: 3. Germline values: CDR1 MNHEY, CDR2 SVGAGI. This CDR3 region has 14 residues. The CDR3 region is CASSRTGANYGYTF. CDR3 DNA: TGTGCCAGCAGTAGGACAGGGGCCAACTATGGCTACACCTTC.

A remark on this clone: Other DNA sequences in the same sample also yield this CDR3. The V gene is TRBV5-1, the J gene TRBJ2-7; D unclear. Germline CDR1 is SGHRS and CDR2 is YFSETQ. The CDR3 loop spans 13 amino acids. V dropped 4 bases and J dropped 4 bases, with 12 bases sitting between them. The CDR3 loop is CASSLGPEYEQYF. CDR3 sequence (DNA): TGCGCCAGCAGCCTAGGGCCGGAATACGAGCAGTACTTC.

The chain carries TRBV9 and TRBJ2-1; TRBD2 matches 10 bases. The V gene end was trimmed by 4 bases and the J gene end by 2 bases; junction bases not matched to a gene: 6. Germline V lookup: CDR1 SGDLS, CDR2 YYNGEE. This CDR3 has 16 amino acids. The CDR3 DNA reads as TGTGCCAGCAGCCCCTCTAGCGGGGGCACCTACAATGAGCAGTTCTTC. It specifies CASSPSSGGTYNEQFF.

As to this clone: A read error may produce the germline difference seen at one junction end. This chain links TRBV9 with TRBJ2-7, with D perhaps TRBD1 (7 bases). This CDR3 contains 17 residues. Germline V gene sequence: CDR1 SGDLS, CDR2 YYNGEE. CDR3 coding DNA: TGTGCCAGCAGCGTAGGAACCGGGCAGGGGGGAGTCCACGAGCAGCACTTC. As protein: CASSVGTGQGGVHEQHF.

In DNA, the CDR3 is TGTGCCAGCAGCTTAAGTCTAGCGGGAGTGGTCATTCAGTACTTC. This encodes CASSLSLAGVVIQYF. The gene calls are TRBV7-2 and TRBJ2-4; 10 bases are a match to TRBD2. CDR1 and CDR2 from the germline V gene are SGHTA and FQGNSA. CDR3 size: 15 residues. Trimming cost V 2 bases and J 9 bases; bases outside gene matches: 7. The full variable domain, its missing parts supplied by reference TRBV7-2 and TRBJ2-4, is GAGVSQSPSNKVTEKGKDVELRCDPISGHTALYWYRQSLGQGLEFLIYFQGNSAPDKSGLPSDRFSAERTGGSVSTLTIQRTQQEDSAVYLCASSLSLAGVVIQYFGAGTRLSVL.

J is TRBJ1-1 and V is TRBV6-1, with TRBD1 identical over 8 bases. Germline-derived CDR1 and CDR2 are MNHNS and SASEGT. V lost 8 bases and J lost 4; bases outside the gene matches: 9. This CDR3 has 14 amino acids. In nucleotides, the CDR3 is TGTGCCAGCGAGAGAACAGGGGGAATCACTGAAGCTTTCTTT. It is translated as CASERTGGITEAFF.

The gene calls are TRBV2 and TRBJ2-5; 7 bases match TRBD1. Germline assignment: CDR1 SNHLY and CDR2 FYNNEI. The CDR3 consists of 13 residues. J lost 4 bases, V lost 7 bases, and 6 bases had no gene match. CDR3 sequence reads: CASMSGQPETQYF. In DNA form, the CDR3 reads TGTGCCAGCATGTCGGGACAGCCAGAGACCCAGTACTTC.

The CDR3 spells CASSHERQGRSEKLFF. The CDR3 DNA follows: TGTGCCAGCAGCCATGAAAGACAGGGAAGGAGTGAAAAACTGTTTTTT. The V call is TRBV7-9, the J call TRBJ1-4; 7 bases fit TRBD1. Germline assignment: CDR1 SEHNR and CDR2 FQNEAQ (reference sequence). The CDR3 runs 16 residues. V gave up 5 bases and J gave up 7 bases; unmatched junction bases: 13.

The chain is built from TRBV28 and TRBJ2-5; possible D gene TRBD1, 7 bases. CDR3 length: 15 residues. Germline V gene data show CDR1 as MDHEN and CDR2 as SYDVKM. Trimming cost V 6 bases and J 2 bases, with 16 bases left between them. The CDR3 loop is CASRGGPGQQETQYF. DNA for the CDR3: TGTGCCAGCAGGGGGGGACCGGGACAGCAAGAGACCCAGTACTTC.

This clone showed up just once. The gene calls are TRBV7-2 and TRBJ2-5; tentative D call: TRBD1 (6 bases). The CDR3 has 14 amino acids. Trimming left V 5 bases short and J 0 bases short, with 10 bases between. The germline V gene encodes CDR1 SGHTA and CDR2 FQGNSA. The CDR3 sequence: CASSRPGDQETQYF. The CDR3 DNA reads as TGTGCCAGCAGCCGTCCAGGGGACCAAGAGACCCAGTACTTC.

The CDR3 sequence is CASSLLIAKGAGELFF. In nucleotides, the CDR3 is TGTGCCAGCAGCTTACTAATTGCCAAAGGGGCCGGGGAGCTGTTTTTT. The V call is TRBV7-3, the J call TRBJ2-2; tentatively, D is TRBD1 (5 bases). The CDR3 extends over 16 amino acids. Per germline, CDR1 SGHTA and CDR2 FQGTGA. V was clipped by 2 bases and J by 6 bases, with 16 bases between them.

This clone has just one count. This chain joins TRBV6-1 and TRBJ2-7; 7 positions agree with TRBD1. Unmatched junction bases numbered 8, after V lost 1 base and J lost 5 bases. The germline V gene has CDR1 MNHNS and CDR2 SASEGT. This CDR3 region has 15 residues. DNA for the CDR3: TGTGCCAGCAGTGAAGGAAAGACAGGGTCCCACGAGCAGTACTTC. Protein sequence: CASSEGKTGSHEQYF.

The CDR3 protein is CASSLLGQGLYSNQPQHF. The DNA for the CDR3 is TGTGCCAGCAGTTTGCTGGGACAGGGCCTTTATAGCAATCAGCCCCAGCATTTT. This sequence joins TRBV28 and TRBJ1-5; 9 bases are shared with TRBD1. Germline values: CDR1 MDHEN, CDR2 SYDVKM. The CDR3 has 18 amino acids. With V trimmed by 3 bases and J by 0 bases, 9 bases remained unmatched.

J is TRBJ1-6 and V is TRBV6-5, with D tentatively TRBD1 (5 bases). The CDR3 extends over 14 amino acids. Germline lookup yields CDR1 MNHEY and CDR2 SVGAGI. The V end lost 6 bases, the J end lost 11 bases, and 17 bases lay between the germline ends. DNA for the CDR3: TGTGCCAGCAGGCCGGGAGGTAAAGGGGCACCCCTCCACTTT. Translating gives CASRPGGKGAPLHF.

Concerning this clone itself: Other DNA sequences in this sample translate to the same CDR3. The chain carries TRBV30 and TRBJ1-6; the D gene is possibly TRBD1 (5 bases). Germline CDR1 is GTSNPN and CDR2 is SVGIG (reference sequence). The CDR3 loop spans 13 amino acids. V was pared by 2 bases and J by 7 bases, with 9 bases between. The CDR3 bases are TGTGCCTGGAGTCAGGGTGGCAATTCACCCCTCCACTTT. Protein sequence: CAWSQGGNSPLHF.

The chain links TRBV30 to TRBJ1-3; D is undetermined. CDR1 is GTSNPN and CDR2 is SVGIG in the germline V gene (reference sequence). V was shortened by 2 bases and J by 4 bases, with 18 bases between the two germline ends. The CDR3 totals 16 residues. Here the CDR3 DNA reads TGTGCCTGGAGTCGGGATGAGCTGCTGACGGGAAACACCATATATTTT. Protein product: CAWSRDELLTGNTIYF.

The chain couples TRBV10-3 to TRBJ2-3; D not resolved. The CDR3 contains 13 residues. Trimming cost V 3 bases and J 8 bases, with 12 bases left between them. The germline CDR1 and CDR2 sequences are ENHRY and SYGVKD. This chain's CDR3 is CAISDGDTLTQYF. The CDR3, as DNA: TGTGCCATCAGTGATGGGGATACCCTTACGCAGTATTTT.

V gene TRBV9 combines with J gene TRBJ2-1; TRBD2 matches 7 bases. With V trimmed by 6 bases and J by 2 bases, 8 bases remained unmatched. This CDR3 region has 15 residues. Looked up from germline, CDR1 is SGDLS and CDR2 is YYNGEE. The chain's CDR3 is CASTPGGSTYNEQFF. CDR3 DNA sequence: TGTGCCAGCACCCCCGGCGGGAGCACCTACAATGAGCAGTTCTTC. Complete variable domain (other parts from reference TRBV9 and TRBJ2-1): DSGVTQTPKHLITATGQRVTLRCSPRSGDLSVYWYQQSLDQGLQFLIQYYNGEERAKGNILERFSAQQFPDLHSELNLSSLELGDSALYFCASTPGGSTYNEQFFGPGTRLTVL.

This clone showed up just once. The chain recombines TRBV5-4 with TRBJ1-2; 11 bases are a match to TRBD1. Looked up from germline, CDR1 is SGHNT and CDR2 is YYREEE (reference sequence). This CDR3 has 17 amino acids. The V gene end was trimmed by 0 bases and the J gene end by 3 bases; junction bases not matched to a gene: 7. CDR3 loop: CASSLEDRGRIYYGYTF. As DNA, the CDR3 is TGTGCCAGCAGCTTGGAGGACAGGGGGCGCATTTACTATGGCTACACCTTC.

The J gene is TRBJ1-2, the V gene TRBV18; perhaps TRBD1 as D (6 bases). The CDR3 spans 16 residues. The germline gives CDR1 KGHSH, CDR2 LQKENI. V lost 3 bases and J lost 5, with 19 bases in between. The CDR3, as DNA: TGTGCCAGCTCACCTAAGTCCGGGGGCGAGGGGTATGGCTACACCTTC. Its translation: CASSPKSGGEGYGYTF.

For the CDR3, the DNA is TGTGCCAGCAGCTCGACAGGCCGGGGGGGTGGCTACACCTTC. Translation: CASSSTGRGGGYTF. The rearrangement uses TRBV27 and TRBJ1-2; maybe TRBD1 (6 bases). Germline CDR1 is MNHEY and CDR2 is SMNVEV (reference sequence). The CDR3 runs 14 residues. Trimming took 6 bases from V and 7 from J, leaving 18 bases between them.

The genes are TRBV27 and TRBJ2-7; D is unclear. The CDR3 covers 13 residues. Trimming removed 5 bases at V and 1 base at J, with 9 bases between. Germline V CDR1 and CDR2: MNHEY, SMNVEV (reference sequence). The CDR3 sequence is CASSAQPSYEQYF. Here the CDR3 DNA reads TGTGCCAGCAGTGCCCAGCCGTCCTACGAGCAGTACTTC.

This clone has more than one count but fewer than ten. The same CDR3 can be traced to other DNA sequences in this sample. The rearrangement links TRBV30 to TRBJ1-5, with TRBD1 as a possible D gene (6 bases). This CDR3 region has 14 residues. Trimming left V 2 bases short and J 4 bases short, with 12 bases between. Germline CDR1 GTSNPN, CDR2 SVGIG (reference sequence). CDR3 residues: CAWSSGGGNQPQHF. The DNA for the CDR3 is TGTGCCTGGAGTTCCGGGGGCGGGAATCAGCCCCAGCATTTT.

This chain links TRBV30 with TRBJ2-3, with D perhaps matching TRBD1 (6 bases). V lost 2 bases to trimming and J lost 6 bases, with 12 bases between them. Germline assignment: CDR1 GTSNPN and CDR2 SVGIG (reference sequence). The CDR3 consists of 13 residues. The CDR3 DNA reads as TGTGCCTGGAGTCACAGGGACCCCGATACGCAGTATTTT. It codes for CAWSHRDPDTQYF.

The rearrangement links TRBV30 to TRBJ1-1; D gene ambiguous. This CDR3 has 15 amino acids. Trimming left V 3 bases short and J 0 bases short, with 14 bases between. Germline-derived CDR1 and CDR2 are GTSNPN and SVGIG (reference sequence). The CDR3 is CAWRGAGILNTEAFF. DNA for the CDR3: TGTGCCTGGAGGGGCGCTGGGATTTTGAACACTGAAGCTTTCTTT.

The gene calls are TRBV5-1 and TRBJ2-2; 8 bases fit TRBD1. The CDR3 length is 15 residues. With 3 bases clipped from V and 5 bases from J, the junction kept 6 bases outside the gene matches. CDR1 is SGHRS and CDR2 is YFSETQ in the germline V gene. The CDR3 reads CASSSRGQGTGELFF. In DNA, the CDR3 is TGCGCCAGCAGCTCCAGGGGGCAAGGTACCGGGGAGCTGTTTTTT.